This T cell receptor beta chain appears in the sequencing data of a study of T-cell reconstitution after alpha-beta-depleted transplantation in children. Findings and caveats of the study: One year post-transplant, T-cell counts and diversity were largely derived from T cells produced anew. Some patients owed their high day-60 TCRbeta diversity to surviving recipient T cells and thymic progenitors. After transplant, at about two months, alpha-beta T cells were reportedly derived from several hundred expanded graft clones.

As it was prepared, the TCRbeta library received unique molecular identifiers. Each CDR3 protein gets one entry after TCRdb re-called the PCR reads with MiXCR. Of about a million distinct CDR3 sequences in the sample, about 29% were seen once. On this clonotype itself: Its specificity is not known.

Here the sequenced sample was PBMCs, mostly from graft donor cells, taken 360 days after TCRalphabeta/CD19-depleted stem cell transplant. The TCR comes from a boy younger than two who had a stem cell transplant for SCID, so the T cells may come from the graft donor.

The DNA for the CDR3 is TGTGCCAGCAGCTTACGGGTAGCGGTGAGCTCCTACAATGAGCAGTTCTTC. Its translation is CASSLRVAVSSYNEQFF. The V gene is TRBV7-9, the J gene TRBJ2-1; D is perhaps TRBD2 (6 bases). Germline CDR1 is SEHNR and CDR2 is FQNEAQ (reference sequence). V was trimmed by 2 bases and J by 0 bases, leaving 14 bases between them. The CDR3 runs to 17 residues.